One sample yielded the 8 T cell receptor beta chains listed below, sequenced in a study of shared clonotypes between healthy human individuals. Profiled with immunoSEQ multiplex PCR; TCRdb holds only in-frame clones, not every one. The sample carries about 340,000 clones, around four fifths recorded once. Sequences were obtained from memory CD4+ T cells sorted from blood. Subset here: CD45RA-negative fraction. Source of these receptors: a young man in good health.

The V gene is TRBV7-2, the J gene TRBJ1-5; D not certain. This CDR3 region has 15 residues. Trimming took 4 bases from V and 2 from J, leaving 12 bases between them. Germline V gives CDR1 SGHTA, CDR2 FQGNSA. CDR3 nucleotide sequence: TGTGCCAGCAGCTCACATAGGAATGGCAATCAGCCCCAGCATTTT. Protein sequence: CASSSHRNGNQPQHF.

The V call is TRBV4-2, the J call TRBJ1-5; unclear D gene. Trimming cost V 0 bases and J 10 bases, with 16 bases left between them. The germline V gene has CDR1 LGHNA and CDR2 YNFKEQ. The CDR3 is made up of 15 amino acids. The CDR3 here is CASSQDLGSALPQHF. The CDR3, as DNA: TGTGCCAGCAGCCAAGATTTAGGGAGTGCCCTTCCCCAGCATTTT.

The V and J genes are TRBV2 and TRBJ2-1; D unresolved. V gave up 1 base and J gave up 5 bases, with 12 bases separating them. The CDR3 loop spans 15 amino acids. CDR1 and CDR2 from the germline V gene are SNHLY and FYNNEI. The CDR3, as DNA: TGTGCCAGCAGTGAAGGTGGTTCGGTCAACAATGAGCAGTTCTTC. This sequence encodes CASSEGGSVNNEQFF.

The chain combines TRBV6-6 with TRBJ2-5, with D perhaps TRBD1 (6 bases). The germline V gene encodes CDR1 MNHNY and CDR2 SVGAGI (reference sequence). The CDR3 has 13 amino acids. Trimming cost V 7 bases and J 5 bases, with 14 bases left between them. CDR3 DNA: TGTGCCAGCAAACCGGGACATGGGGAGACCCAGTACTTC. This encodes CASKPGHGETQYF.

This clone appeared a single time. The junction departs from germline at one end; a sequencing error may be responsible. The rearrangement uses TRBV7-3 and TRBJ2-1; no definite D call. Per the germline V gene, CDR1 is SGHTA and CDR2 is FQGTGA. CDR3 length: 16 amino acids. CDR3 protein: CASSITPTGRHITQFF. The CDR3, as DNA: TGTGCCAGCAGCATAACCCCCACCGGCCGCCATATAACTCAGTTCTTC.

In this sample, this clone turned up once. This chain uses TRBV2 with TRBJ2-7, with 8 bases identical to TRBD2. V was clipped by 4 bases and J by 1 base; unmatched bases: 3. This CDR3 is 14 amino acids long. Germline lookup yields CDR1 SNHLY and CDR2 FYNNEI. The DNA for the CDR3 is TGTGCCAGCAGTGTTACTAGCGGATCCTACGAGCAGTACTTC. Its translation is CASSVTSGSYEQYF.

This rearrangement joins TRBV28 to TRBJ1-5; D unclear. The CDR3 runs to 12 residues. Germline V lookup: CDR1 MDHEN, CDR2 SYDVKM. The V gene lost 5 bases and the J gene lost 5 bases, with 7 bases spanning the gap. CDR3 protein: CASSPSYQPQHF. Written as DNA, the CDR3 is TGTGCCAGCAGTCCTAGTTATCAGCCCCAGCATTTT.

The sample holds one count of this clone. The V call is TRBV10-2, the J call TRBJ1-5, with D maybe TRBD1 (5 bases). Germline V gene lookup returns CDR1 WSHSY and CDR2 SAAADI. CDR3 length equals 14 residues. The V gene lost 6 bases and the J gene lost 5 bases, with 14 bases spanning the gap. CDR3 sequence reads: CASRNSGGDQPQHF. CDR3 nucleotides: TGCGCCAGCAGAAACTCCGGGGGGGATCAGCCCCAGCATTTT.